The entry that follows covers one T cell receptor (beta chain) sequence. This clonotype was observed at least ten times. The clone's antigen remains unknown. Base qualities are missing; no much larger clone stands one base away. The sample belongs to a study of Graves' ophthalmopathy and Graves' hyperthyroidism listed by TCRdb under 2018. Broadly, across the study: Peripheral blood was collected at initial diagnosis, prior to any treatment. To tell Graves' ophthalmopathy apart from Graves' hyperthyroidism, and to predict which patients would progress to ophthalmopathy, the study relied on TCR beta repertoire signatures. In total, some 140 blood samples were TCR-sequenced: approximately 42 ophthalmopathy, some 80 hyperthyroidism and approximately 17 hyperthyroidism-to-ophthalmopathy patients. To explore V-J signatures that distinguish ophthalmopathy from hyperthyroidism, a discovery set of about 99 patients was enrolled, made up of about 40 with ophthalmopathy and some 58 with stable hyperthyroidism. An independent validation cohort comprised 18 hyperthyroidism patients and 17 patients who later progressed from hyperthyroidism to ophthalmopathy. T-cell repertoires of thyroid tissue and blood were compared in more than five hyperthyroidism patients. Following sample collection, hyperthyroidism patients were given methimazole at a starting dose of 30 mg daily, and ophthalmopathy patients were given high-dose intravenous methylprednisolone. Study-level results and caveats: In cross-validation, the 13-signature model distinguished ophthalmopathy from stable hyperthyroidism with more than 85% sensitivity and about 81% specificity, while in the test set the corresponding values were about 80% and 75%. In validation, the model predicted ophthalmopathy progression with about 64% sensitivity and approximately 72% specificity; fewer than 15 predicted patients were CT-confirmed with GO in a median of approximately six months. No statistical method was used to set the sample size in advance, and the investigators knew which group each participant was assigned to. Most expanded thyroid clonotypes with frequency above 0.001 were also detected in blood, suggesting blood repertoires may reflect the thyroid immune response.

Hyperthyroidism was defined as stable when no progression to ophthalmopathy occurred within 18 months of follow-up. Hyperthyroidism patients were newly diagnosed, were aged 18 to 65 years, and had a disease duration under 2 months. Patients were excluded if they had other autoimmune diseases, uncontrolled infections, pregnancy or lactation. Clinical symptoms, serum thyroxine, TRAb, thyroid ultrasound and orbital computed tomography formed the basis of the diagnosis. Using Ficoll-Paque density gradient centrifugation, PBMCs were isolated from 9 to 10 ml of fresh peripheral blood. Trizol reagent was used to extract the total RNA, and its quality was then checked on an Agilent 2100 Bioanalyzer. The CDR3 numbers 18 residues from cysteine through phenylalanine. Left in the record is the CDR3 DNA by itself, 54 bases read in frame from the first base. V loses 5 bases of germline sequence and J loses 1 base, and the interval between the two ends is 20 bases.

For repertoire sequencing, TCR beta CDR3 regions were amplified from RNA transcripts. HTBI primers and the Qiagen OneStep RT-PCR kit were used in a first-round RT-PCR, which was followed by a second-round multiplex PCR, size selection and purification. Libraries were sequenced paired-end with 100 bp reads on an Illumina HiSeq2000. The original pipeline was this. SOAPnuke was used to process the reads, throwing out any read that had adapters, had uncalled bases, had a mean Phred below 15, or lacked an exact constant-primer or identifier match. High-quality paired reads were merged with COPE v1.2.5. Each unique nucleotide sequence was defined as a clonotype, and clonotypes were aligned to IMGT TRB V, D and J references with MiTCR v1.1. The analysis was limited to V-J combinations with a frequency above 0.0001, which together covered approximately 99% of the repertoires. A TCR clonal expansion and chaos score per V-J combination was defined as the ratio of F50 clonal expansion to chaos observed in the TCRdist matrix. Welch's t-statistics and random forest were used to reduce features to approximately 13 V-J combinations, which were fed into a naive Bayes classifier. The Morisita-Horn index was used to measure how similar the thyroid and blood repertoires were. The public reads were quality trimmed at Q25 with fastp and then assembled into clones with MiXCR by TCRdb, keeping productive beta chains. For every CDR3 protein sequence, its rows merge into one entry that carries the most common genes and DNA. TCRdb's processing, not the authors' own work, is the source of the V and J calls. The sample table lists some 350,000 distinct CDR3 sequences, approximately 17% of them with a count of one. 2.4% of the sample goes to the ten largest clones.

The chain is encoded by TRBV12-3 or TRBV12-4 joined to TRBJ2-2; TRBD1 is a possible D gene, resting on 5 matching bases. The sequence was obtained from an adult woman with stable Graves' hyperthyroidism. The sequencing sample was made of peripheral blood. The CDR3 protein sequence reads: CASSPNSRVGQNTGELFF. The sequenced DNA: TGTGCCAGCAGTCCCAACTCTAGGGTCGGACAGAACACCGGGGAGCTGTTTTTT.